The 17 T cell receptor beta chains below come from one sample, sequenced in a study of graft-versus-host responses after intestinal transplantation. Profiling relied on immunoSEQ multiplex PCR, and the TCRdb table lists in-frame clones only, not all of them. The sample holds around 67,000 clones, nearly 90% seen once. No antigen has been assigned to these receptors. The sample in question was unstimulated CD8+ T cells sorted from spleen or lymph node cells, obtained before transplant. The receptors stem from a human donor who was the organ donor for an intestinal transplant.

The chain couples TRBV19 to TRBJ1-3, with 8 bases that match TRBD1. CDR1 and CDR2 (germline): LNHDA, SQIVND (reference sequence). The CDR3 sequence is 16 residues long. The ends lost 6 bases at V and 4 bases at J; junction bases unmatched: 11. CDR3 sequence reads: CASSPDRVVGGNTIYF. The CDR3 DNA follows: TGTGCCAGTAGCCCGGACAGGGTAGTAGGGGGAAACACCATATATTTT.

J is TRBJ1-4 and V is TRBV28, with D unclear. The CDR3 extends over 15 amino acids. The germline gives CDR1 MDHEN, CDR2 SYDVKM. V lost 1 base and J lost 8, with 14 bases in between. The CDR3 nucleotides are TGTGCCAGCAGTTTATTGAGGGATTTGTGGGAAAAACTGTTTTTT. Encoded protein: CASSLLRDLWEKLFF.

The chain carries TRBV2 and TRBJ1-6; D is perhaps TRBD1 (5 bases). The CDR3 spans 15 residues. The V gene's germline CDR1 is SNHLY and CDR2 FYNNEI. V lost 3 bases, J lost 8 bases, and 14 bases lay in between. CDR3 amino acids: CASSDWDFEDSPLHF. The CDR3 bases are TGTGCCAGCAGTGATTGGGACTTTGAAGATTCACCCCTCCACTTT. The full variable domain, in which reference TRBV2 and TRBJ1-6 provide the parts outside the CDR3, is EPEVTQTPSHQVTQMGQEVILRCVPISNHLYFYWYRQILGQKVEFLVSFYNNEISEKSEIFDDQFSVERPDGSNFTLKIRSTKLEDSAMYFCASSDWDFEDSPLHFGNGTRLTVT.

J is TRBJ2-3 and V is TRBV7-9; D gene uncertain. CDR3 length: 13 amino acids. CDR1 is SEHNR, CDR2 FQNEAQ, per germline (reference sequence). V lost 5 bases and J lost 1, with 7 bases in between. The CDR3 bases are TGTGCCAGCAGCCCCACGGGCACAGATACGCAGTATTTT. Amino acid sequence: CASSPTGTDTQYF. The whole variable domain, filled in from reference TRBV7-9 and TRBJ2-3, reads DTGVSQNPRHKITKRGQNVTFRCDPISEHNRLYWYRQTLGQGPEFLTYFQNEAQLEKSRLLSDRFSAERPKGSFSTLEIQRTEQGDSAMYLCASSPTGTDTQYFGPGTRLTVL.

The J gene is TRBJ1-5, the V gene TRBV5-1; 9 bases map to TRBD1. J gave up 2 bases and V 4 bases, and 4 bases lay outside the gene matches. Germline V gives CDR1 SGHRS, CDR2 YFSETQ. The CDR3 covers 15 residues. The CDR3 sequence: CASSPGQGGNQPQHF. The CDR3 DNA follows: TGCGCCAGCAGCCCGGGACAGGGCGGCAATCAGCCCCAGCATTTT.

This clone was seen a handful of times. In DNA form, the CDR3 reads TGTGCCAGCAGTCCCGGTACAGGGGACGAGCAGTACGTC. Its protein product is CASSPGTGDEQYV. The V call is TRBV28, the J call TRBJ2-7, with 7 bases matching TRBD1. V shed 5 bases and J 5 bases; nucleotides not matched to a gene: 6. This CDR3 comprises 13 residues. Germline lookup yields CDR1 MDHEN and CDR2 SYDVKM.

The chain is built from TRBV13 and TRBJ2-2, with 9 positions matching TRBD2. Germline V gene sequence: CDR1 PRHDT, CDR2 FYEKMQ (reference sequence). J was trimmed by 1 base and V by 0 bases; bases with no gene match: 6. This CDR3 is 18 amino acids long. Here the CDR3 DNA reads TGTGCCAGCAGCTTAGGAGGCGGGGGGGGACTGAACACCGGGGAGCTGTTTTTT. It codes for CASSLGGGGGLNTGELFF.

The chain joins TRBV9 to TRBJ1-2; 9 positions match TRBD1. Germline V gives CDR1 SGDLS, CDR2 YYNGEE. CDR3 length: 16 amino acids. The junction had 10 bases not matched to a gene; V was cut back by 3 bases and J by 4 bases. This CDR3 reads CASSATPGQGIYGYTF. The DNA of the CDR3 is TGTGCCAGCAGCGCAACCCCGGGACAGGGTATCTATGGCTACACCTTC.

V usage is TRBV4-1 and J usage is TRBJ1-1, with no clear D. The CDR3 sequence is 15 residues long. Per the germline V gene, CDR1 is MGHRA and CDR2 is YSYEKL. V was trimmed by 4 bases and J by 2 bases, leaving 14 bases between them. The CDR3 spells CASSLRSGFNTEAFF. The CDR3, as DNA: TGCGCCAGCAGCCTGAGGTCCGGGTTTAACACTGAAGCTTTCTTT.

The V call is TRBV11-2, the J call TRBJ2-3; possible D gene TRBD1, 5 bases. Trimming took 7 bases from V and 8 from J, leaving 19 bases between them. Germline CDR1 is SGHAT and CDR2 is FQNNGV. The CDR3 sequence is 14 residues long. In DNA form, the CDR3 reads TGTGCCAGCACCCCGGAATCCGACAGCCGTACGCAGTATTTT. This gives the protein CASTPESDSRTQYF.

This chain connects TRBV19 to TRBJ2-1; D is ambiguous. Trimming took off 6 bases at V and 6 bases at J, with 12 bases between the two ends. The V gene's germline CDR1 is LNHDA and CDR2 SQIVND (reference sequence). There are 13 residues in the CDR3. The CDR3 nucleotides read TGTGCCAGTAGCCGAGGTCTAGGCAATGAGCAGTTCTTC. This sequence encodes CASSRGLGNEQFF.

The chain uses TRBV5-4 and TRBJ1-2, with TRBD1 matching over 7 bases. The length of the CDR3 is 13 residues. Germline CDR1 and CDR2: SGHNT and YYREEE (reference sequence). V lost 1 base and J lost 4; bases outside the gene matches: 1. CDR3 residues: CASSLQGVYGYTF. Written as DNA, the CDR3 is TGTGCCAGCAGCTTGCAGGGGGTCTATGGCTACACCTTC.

The chain couples TRBV12-5 to TRBJ1-1, with no clear D. Germline CDR1 is LGHNT and CDR2 is FRNRAP. V dropped 3 bases and J dropped 1 base, with 3 bases sitting between them. The CDR3 has 12 amino acids. In DNA form, the CDR3 reads TGTGCTAGTGGTTTCCGGAACACTGAAGCTTTCTTT. It yields the protein CASGFRNTEAFF.

The CDR3, as DNA: TGTGCCAGTAGTAGTTTGGAGGACGGGAAATATGGCTACACCTTC. This sequence encodes CASSSLEDGKYGYTF. The rearrangement links TRBV19 to TRBJ1-2; D remains ambiguous. Germline loops: CDR1 LNHDA, CDR2 SQIVND (reference sequence). V lost 4 bases to trimming and J lost 5 bases, with 17 bases between them. The CDR3 contains 15 residues. The full variable domain, its missing parts supplied by reference TRBV19 and TRBJ1-2, is DGGITQSPKYLFRKEGQNVTLSCEQNLNHDAMYWYRQDPGQGLRLIYYSQIVNDFQKGDIAEGYSVSREKKESFPLTVTSAQKNPTAFYLCASSSLEDGKYGYTFGSGTRLTVV.

The genes are TRBV9 and TRBJ2-3; a possible D gene is TRBD2 (5 bases). This CDR3 region has 16 residues. Germline V CDR1 and CDR2: SGDLS, YYNGEE. V gave up 3 bases and J gave up 2 bases, with 16 bases separating them. The CDR3: CASSGGREWPTDTQYF. The CDR3 nucleotides are TGTGCCAGCAGCGGGGGAAGGGAGTGGCCCACAGATACGCAGTATTTT.

The chain recombines TRBV27 with TRBJ2-1, with a tentative D call TRBD2 (6 bases). Trimming pared 4 bases from V and 9 bases from J, leaving 13 bases between. The length of the CDR3 is 13 residues. CDR1 MNHEY and CDR2 SMNVEV come from the germline V gene (reference sequence). The CDR3 nucleotides are TGTGCCAGCAGTTGGGTGGGGGGAAGTGAGCAGTTCTTC. Its protein product is CASSWVGGSEQFF.

This clone is a singleton in its sample. The chain has TRBV5-4 and TRBJ2-3, with 10 bases that match TRBD1. This CDR3 contains 15 residues. In germline, CDR1 is SGHNT, CDR2 YYREEE (reference sequence). Unmatched junction bases numbered 7, after V lost 4 bases and J lost 5 bases. The CDR3 spells CASSARTGGLDTQYF. CDR3 coding DNA: TGTGCCAGCAGCGCGAGGACAGGGGGTTTAGATACGCAGTATTTT.